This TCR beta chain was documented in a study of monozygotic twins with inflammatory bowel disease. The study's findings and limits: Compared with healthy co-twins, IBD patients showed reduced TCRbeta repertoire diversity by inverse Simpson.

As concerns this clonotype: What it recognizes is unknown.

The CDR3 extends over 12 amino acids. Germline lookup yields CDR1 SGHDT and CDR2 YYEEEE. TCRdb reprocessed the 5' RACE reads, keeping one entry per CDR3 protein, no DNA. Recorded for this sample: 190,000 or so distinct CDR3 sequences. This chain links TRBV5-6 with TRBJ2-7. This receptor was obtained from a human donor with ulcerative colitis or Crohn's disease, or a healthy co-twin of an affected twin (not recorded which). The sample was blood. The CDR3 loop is CASSFSVYEQYF.